This T cell receptor (beta chain) was obtained from a study of blood T cell repertoires in COVID-19. Generated by immunoSEQ multiplex PCR, the TCRdb table keeps only in-frame clones and is missing some. The sample lists more than 85,000 clones, 75% to 85% seen once, with just under 25% in the top ten. CDR1 and CDR2 from the germline V gene are SEHNR and FQNEAQ (reference sequence). The CDR3 consists of 15 residues. V was pared by 6 bases and J by 4 bases, with 9 bases of the junction left unmatched. The receptor's source is a man aged 60 to 69 with acute or convalescent COVID-19. The sample taken for sequencing was peripheral blood. This chain joins TRBV7-9 and TRBJ1-5, with 7 bases lining up with TRBD1. The chain's CDR3 is CASSRARQGNQPQHF. In nucleotides, the CDR3 is TGTGCCAGCAGTCGGGCCCGACAGGGTAATCAGCCCCAGCATTTT.